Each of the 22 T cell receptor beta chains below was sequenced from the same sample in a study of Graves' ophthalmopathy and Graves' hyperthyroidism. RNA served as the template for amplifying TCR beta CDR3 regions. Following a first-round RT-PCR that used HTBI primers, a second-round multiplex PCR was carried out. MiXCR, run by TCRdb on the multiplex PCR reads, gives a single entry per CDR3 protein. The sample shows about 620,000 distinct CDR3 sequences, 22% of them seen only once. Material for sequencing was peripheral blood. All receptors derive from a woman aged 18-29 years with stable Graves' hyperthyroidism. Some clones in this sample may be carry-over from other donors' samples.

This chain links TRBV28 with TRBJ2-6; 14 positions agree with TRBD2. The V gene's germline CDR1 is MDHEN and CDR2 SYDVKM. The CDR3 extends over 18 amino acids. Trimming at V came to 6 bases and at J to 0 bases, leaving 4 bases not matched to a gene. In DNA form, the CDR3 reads TGTGCCAGCAGCACGGGACTAGCGGGGGACTCTGGGGCCAACGTCCTGACTTTC. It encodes CASSTGLAGDSGANVLTF. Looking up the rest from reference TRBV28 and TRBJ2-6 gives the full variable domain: DVKVTQSSRYLVKRTGEKVFLECVQDMDHENMFWYRQDPGLGLRLIYFSYDVKMKEKGDIPEGYSVSREKKERFSLILESASTNQTSMYLCASSTGLAGDSGANVLTFGAGSRLTVL.

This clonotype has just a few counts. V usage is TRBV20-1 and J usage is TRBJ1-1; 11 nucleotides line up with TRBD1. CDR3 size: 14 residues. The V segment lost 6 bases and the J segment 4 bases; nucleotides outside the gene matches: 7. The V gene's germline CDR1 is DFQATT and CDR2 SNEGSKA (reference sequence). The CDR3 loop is CSATDRGLGTEAFF. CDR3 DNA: TGCAGTGCGACGGACAGGGGGCTCGGCACTGAAGCTTTCTTT.

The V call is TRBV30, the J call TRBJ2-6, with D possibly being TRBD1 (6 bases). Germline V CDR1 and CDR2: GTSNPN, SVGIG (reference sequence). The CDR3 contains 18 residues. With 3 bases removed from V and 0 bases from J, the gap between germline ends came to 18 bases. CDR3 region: CAWRGRAGVASGANVLTF. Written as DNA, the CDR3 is TGTGCCTGGAGGGGACGGGCAGGGGTGGCCTCTGGGGCCAACGTCCTGACTTTC. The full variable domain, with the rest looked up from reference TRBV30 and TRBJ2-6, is SQTIHQWPATLVQPVGSPLSLECTVEGTSNPNLYWYRQAAGRGLQLLFYSVGIGQISSEVPQNLSASRPQDRQFILSSKKLLLSDSGFYLCAWRGRAGVASGANVLTFGAGSRLTVL.

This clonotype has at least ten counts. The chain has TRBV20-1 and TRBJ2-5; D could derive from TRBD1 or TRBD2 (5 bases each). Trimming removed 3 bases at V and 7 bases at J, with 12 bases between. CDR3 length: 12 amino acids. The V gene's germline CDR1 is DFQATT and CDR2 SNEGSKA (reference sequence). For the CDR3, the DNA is TGCAGTGCTAGCGGGACGTATGGGACCCAGTACTTC. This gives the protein CSASGTYGTQYF.

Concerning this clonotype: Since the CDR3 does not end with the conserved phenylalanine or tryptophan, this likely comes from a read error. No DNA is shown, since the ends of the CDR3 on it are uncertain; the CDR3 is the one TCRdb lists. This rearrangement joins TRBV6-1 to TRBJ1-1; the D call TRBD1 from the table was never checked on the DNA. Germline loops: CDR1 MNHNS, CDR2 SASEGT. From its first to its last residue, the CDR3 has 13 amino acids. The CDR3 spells CASSDRGWTEAFL.

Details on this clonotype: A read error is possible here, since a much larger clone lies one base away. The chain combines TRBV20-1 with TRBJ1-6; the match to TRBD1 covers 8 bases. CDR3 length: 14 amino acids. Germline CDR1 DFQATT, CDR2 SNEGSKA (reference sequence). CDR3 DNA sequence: TGCAGTGCTAGAAAAGACAGGGGTTCCTCACCCCTCGACTTT. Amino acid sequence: CSARKDRGSSPLDF.

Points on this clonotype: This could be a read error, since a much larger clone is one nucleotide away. This chain's CDR3 is CATRDNYEQYF. CDR3 bases: TGTGCCACCAGGGACAACTACGAGCAGTACTTC. The rearrangement uses TRBV24-1 and TRBJ2-7; weak D call: TRBD1 (5 bases). V was shortened by 7 bases and J by 3 bases, with 6 bases between the two germline ends. Germline V gene lookup returns CDR1 KGHDR and CDR2 SFDVKD. This CDR3 has 11 residues.

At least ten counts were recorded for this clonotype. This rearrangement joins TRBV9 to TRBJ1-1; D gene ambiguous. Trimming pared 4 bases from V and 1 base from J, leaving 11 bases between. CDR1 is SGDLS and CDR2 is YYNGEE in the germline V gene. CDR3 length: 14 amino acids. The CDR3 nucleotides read TGTGCCAGCAGCCCAGGCAAATCGAACACTGAAGCTTTCTTT. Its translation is CASSPGKSNTEAFF.

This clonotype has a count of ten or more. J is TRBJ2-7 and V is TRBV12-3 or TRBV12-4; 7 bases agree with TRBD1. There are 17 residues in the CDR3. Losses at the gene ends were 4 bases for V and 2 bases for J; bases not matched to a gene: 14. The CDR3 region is CASSSPKRDSGTYEQYF. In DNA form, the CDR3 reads TGTGCCAGCAGTTCCCCAAAGAGGGACAGCGGTACCTACGAGCAGTACTTC.

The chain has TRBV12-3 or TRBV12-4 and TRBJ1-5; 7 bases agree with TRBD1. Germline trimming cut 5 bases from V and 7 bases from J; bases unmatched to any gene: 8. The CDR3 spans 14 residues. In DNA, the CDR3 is TGTGCCAGCAGTCCTGACAGGGCGGAACAGCCCCAGCATTTT. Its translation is CASSPDRAEQPQHF.

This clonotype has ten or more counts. The CDR3 DNA sequence: TGTGCCAGCAGTTTAACTTCGATGGCGGCAGCTAACTATGGCTACACCTTC. Translating it yields CASSLTSMAAANYGYTF. V and J are TRBV28 and TRBJ1-2; D not resolved. Germline CDR1 is MDHEN and CDR2 is SYDVKM. Trimming took 2 bases from V and 0 from J, leaving 16 bases between them. This CDR3 is 17 amino acids long.

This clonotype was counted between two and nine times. CDR3 nucleotide sequence: TGTGCTAGTGGCCCAAGATGGACCCAGTACTTC. Translated, it gives CASGPRWTQYF. The chain is built from TRBV12-5 and TRBJ2-5; D uncertain. This CDR3 has 11 residues. Trimming cost V 6 bases and J 7 bases, with 9 bases left between them. Germline CDR1 reads LGHNT; CDR2 reads FRNRAP.

The CDR3 DNA reads TGTGCCAGCAGTTTATCCCACTGGCTAAGGAACACTGAAGCTTTCTTT. This encodes CASSLSHWLRNTEAFF. The chain recombines TRBV28 with TRBJ1-1; D call uncertain. This CDR3 region has 16 residues. Trimming took 1 base from V and 1 from J, leaving 13 bases between them. From germline, CDR1 is MDHEN and CDR2 SYDVKM.

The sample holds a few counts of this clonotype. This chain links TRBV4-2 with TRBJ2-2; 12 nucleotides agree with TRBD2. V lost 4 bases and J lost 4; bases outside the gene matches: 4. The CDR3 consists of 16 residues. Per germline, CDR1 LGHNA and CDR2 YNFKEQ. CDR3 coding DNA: TGTGCCAGCAGCCCTACTAGCGGGAGGTCCACCGGGGAGCTGTTTTTT. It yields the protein CASSPTSGRSTGELFF.

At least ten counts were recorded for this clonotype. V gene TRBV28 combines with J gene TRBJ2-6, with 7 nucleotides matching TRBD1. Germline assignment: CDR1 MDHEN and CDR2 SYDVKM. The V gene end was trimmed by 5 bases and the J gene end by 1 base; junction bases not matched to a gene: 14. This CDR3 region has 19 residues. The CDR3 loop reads CASSAPAGTATSGANVLTF. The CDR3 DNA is TGTGCCAGCAGTGCCCCGGCCGGGACAGCCACTTCTGGGGCCAACGTCCTGACTTTC.

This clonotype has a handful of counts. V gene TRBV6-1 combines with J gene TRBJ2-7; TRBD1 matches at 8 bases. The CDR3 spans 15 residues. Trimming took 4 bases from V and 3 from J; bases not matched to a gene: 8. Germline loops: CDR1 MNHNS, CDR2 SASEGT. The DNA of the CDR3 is TGTGCCAGCAGTGTCCACTGGACAGGGATCTACGAGCAGTACTTC. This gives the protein CASSVHWTGIYEQYF.

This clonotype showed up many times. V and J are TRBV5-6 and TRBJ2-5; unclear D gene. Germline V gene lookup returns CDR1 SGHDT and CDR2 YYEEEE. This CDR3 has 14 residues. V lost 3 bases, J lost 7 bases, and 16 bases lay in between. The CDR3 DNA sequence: TGTGCCAGCAGCTCGTTGGCCCAGTTCGGGACCCAGTACTTC. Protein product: CASSSLAQFGTQYF.

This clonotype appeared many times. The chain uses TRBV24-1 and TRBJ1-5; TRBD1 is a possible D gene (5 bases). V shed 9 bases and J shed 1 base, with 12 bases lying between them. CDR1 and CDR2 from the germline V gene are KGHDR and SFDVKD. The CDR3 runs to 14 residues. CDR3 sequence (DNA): TGTGCCACCGCGGGGGAATTCAGCAATCAGCCCCAGCATTTT. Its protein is CATAGEFSNQPQHF.

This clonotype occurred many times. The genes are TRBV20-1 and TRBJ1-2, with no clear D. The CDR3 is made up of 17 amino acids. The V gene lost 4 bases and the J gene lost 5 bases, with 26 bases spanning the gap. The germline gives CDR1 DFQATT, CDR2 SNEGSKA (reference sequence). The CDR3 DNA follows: TGCAGTGCTACTTTCCGGCCTCAGTTCAACTCGGGGTATGGCTACACCTTC. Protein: CSATFRPQFNSGYGYTF.

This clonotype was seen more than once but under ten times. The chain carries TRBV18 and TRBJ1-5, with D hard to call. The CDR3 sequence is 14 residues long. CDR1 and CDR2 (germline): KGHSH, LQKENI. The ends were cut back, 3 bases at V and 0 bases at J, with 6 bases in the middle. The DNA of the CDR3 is TGTGCCAGCTCACCGACTCCTAGCAATCAGCCCCAGCATTTT. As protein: CASSPTPSNQPQHF.

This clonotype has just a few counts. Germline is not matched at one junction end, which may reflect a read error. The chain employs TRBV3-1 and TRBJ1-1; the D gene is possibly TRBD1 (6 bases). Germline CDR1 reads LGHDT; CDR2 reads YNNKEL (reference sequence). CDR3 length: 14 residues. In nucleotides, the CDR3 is TGCGCCAGCAGCCAAGGGGGGCGAGGCACTGAAGCTTTCTTT. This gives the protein CASSQGGRGTEAFF.

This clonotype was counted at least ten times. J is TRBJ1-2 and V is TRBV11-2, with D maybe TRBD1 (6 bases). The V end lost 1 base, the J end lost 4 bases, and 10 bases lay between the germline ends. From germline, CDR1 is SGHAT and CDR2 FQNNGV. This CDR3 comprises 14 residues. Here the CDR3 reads CASSLGDILYGYTF. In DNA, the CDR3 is TGTGCCAGCAGCTTAGGGGACATCCTCTATGGCTACACCTTC. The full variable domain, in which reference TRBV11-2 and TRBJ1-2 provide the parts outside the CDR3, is EAGVAQSPRYKIIEKRQSVAFWCNPISGHATLYWYQQILGQGPKLLIQFQNNGVVDDSQLPKDRFSAERLKGVDSTLKIQPAKLEDSAVYLCASSLGDILYGYTFGSGTRLTVV.